Sequencing of this T cell receptor (beta chain) was carried out in a study of Tregs in tolerant kidney transplant recipients. The V end lost 6 bases, the J end lost 2 bases, and 20 bases lay between the germline ends. The length of the CDR3 is 15 residues. Germline assignment: CDR1 DFQATT and CDR2 SNEGSKA (reference sequence). Regarding this clone: Its antigen is undetermined. The CDR3 extends 3 residues past the end of the read, so its final part is completed from the germline J gene.

Data came from immunoSEQ multiplex PCR; TCRdb stores just in-frame clones and leaves some out. The sample data list 31,000 or so clones. General study points: Validation in larger populations is needed because few patients were studied.

This chain connects TRBV20-1 to TRBJ2-7; D is perhaps TRBD1 (6 bases). Sequencing was performed on CD8+ T cells from blood, taken before the transplant. The clonotype comes from a human donor who received a combined kidney and bone marrow transplant. The covered CDR3 bases are TGCAGTGCCACATCCGGGACAACCCTGCCCTACGAG. Translated: CSATSGTTLPYE. The CDR3 in its entirety is CSATSGTTLPYEQYF.